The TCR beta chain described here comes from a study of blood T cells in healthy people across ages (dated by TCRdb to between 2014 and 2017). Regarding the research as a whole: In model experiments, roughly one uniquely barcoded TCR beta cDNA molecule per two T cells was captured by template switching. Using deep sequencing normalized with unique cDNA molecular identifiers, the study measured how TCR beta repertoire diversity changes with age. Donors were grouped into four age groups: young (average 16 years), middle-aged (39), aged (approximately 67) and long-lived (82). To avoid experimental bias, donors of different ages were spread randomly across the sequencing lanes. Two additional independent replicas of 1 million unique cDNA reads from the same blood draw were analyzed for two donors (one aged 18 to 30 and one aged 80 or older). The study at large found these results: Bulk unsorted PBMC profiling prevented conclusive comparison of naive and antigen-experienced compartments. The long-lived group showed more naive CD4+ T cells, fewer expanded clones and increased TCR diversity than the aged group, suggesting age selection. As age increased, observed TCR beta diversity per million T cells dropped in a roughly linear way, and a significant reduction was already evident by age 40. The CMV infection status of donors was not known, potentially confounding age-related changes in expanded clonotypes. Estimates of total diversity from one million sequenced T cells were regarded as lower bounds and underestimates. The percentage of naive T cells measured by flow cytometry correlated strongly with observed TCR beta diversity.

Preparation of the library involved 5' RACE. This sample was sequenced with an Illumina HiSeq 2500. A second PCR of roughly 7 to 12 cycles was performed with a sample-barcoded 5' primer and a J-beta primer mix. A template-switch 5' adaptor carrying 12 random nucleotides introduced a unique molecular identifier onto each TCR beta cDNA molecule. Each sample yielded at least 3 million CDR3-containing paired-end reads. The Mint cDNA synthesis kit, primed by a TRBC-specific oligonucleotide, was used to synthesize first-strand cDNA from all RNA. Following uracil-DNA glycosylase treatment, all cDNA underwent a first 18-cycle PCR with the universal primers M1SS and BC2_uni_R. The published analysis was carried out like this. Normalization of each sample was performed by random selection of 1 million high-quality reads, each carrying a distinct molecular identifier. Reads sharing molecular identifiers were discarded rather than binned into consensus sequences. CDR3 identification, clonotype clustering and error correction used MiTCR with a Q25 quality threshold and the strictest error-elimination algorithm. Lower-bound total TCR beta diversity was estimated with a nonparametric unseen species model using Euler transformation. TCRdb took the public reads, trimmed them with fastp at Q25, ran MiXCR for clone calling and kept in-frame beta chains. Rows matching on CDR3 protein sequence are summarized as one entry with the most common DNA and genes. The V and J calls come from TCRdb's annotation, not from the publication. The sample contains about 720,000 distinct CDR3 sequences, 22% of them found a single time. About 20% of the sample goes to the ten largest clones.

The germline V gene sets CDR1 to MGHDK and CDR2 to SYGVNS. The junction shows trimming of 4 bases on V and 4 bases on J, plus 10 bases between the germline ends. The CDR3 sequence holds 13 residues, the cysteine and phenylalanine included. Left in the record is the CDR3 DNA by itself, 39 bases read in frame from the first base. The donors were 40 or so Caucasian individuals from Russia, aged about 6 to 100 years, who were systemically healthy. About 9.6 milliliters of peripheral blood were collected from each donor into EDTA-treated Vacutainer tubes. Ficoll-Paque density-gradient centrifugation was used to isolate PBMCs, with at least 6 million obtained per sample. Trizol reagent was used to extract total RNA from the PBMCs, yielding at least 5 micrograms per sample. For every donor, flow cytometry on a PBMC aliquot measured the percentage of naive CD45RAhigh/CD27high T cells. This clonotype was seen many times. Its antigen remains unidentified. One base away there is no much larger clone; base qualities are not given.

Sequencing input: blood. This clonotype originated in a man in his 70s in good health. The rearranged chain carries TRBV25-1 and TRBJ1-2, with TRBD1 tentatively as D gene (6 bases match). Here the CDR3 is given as CASSVGRGYGYTF. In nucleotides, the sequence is TGTGCCAGCAGTGTTGGCAGGGGCTATGGCTACACCTTC.